This T cell receptor beta chain is from a study of blood T cell repertoires in COVID-19 (TCRdb year 2020). A note on the overall study: The collaborator samples originated in the United States, Italy and Spain and spanned the acute and convalescent phases of COVID-19. The prospective study material was composed of cDNA or gDNA derived from T cells, B-cell-depleted T cells, or PBMCs. Subjects who had been exposed to COVID-19, were actively infected with it, or had recovered from it provided the deeply sampled blood TCRbeta repertoires that made up the dataset. The repertoires were released in a freely available public database intended as a resource for research on the immune response to SARS-CoV-2. The samples were drawn from the first 160 participants of the ongoing ImmuneRACE study and from 1,254 subjects provided by 6 global collaborators. A de-identified subject ID, COVID-19 status, age in years and sex were almost always included in the sample metadata. Where available, HLA class I and class II types were obtained from metadata supplied by the sample provider rather than from assay-based typing.

Whole blood was collected in K2EDTA tubes by collaborating institutions according to the institutions' own protocols. Collaborator samples were shipped for TCRbeta analysis as frozen whole blood, isolated PBMCs, or DNA extracted from either sample type. TCRbeta CDR3 regions were amplified from genomic DNA by means of the immunoSEQ Assay, a bias-controlled multiplex PCR. The authors processed their data as follows. The number of nucleated cells in each sample was estimated by amplification of reference gene primers within the assay. To quantify the absolute abundance of each unique TCRbeta CDR3 rearrangement, sequence reads were collapsed and filtered. For each sample, productive Simpson clonality was calculated as the square root of Simpson's diversity index over productive rearrangements. TCRdb stores this immuneACCESS table with in-frame sequences only. Part of the clones is absent; in the studies checked, under half of the shortfall reflects unresolved V genes, and no reason is known for the rest. V and J calls and clone size are copied from that table; D and trimming were computed from the DNA. Recorded for this sample are 100,000 or so clones; roughly 84% of them occurred a single time. The ten largest account for 7% to 9.5% of the sample.

What the authors observed across the whole study: Clinical and demographic metadata were provided uncurated, with the amount varying by source and participant.

Trimming takes 3 bases from V and 6 bases from J, and the germline ends sit 15 bases apart. The CDR3 holds 14 amino acids from the cysteine to the phenylalanine. The retained sequence is limited to the CDR3, 42 bases, with the frame set at the first base. From a lookup of the germline V gene, CDR1 and CDR2 are SQVTM and ANQGSEA. For this clone: No cognate antigen has been identified for it. No much larger clone is present one base from it, and per-base qualities are unavailable.

Recombination connected TRBV29-1 to TRBJ2-1, and possibly TRBD2, on 6 matching bases. The TCR was taken from a man aged 25-45 years in a cohort sampled during active COVID-19. The source material was peripheral blood. The base sequence is TGCAGCGTTGAGGAGGGTTCAATTCGCAATGAGCAGTTCTTC. This yields the protein CSVEEGSIRNEQFF.